This TCR beta chain originates from a study of T cell changes during pregnancy in multiple sclerosis. Measured with immunoSEQ multiplex PCR; TCRdb has only the in-frame clones, and not every one. The top ten clones hold 0.5% to 0.75% of a sample with tens of thousands of clones, approximately 90% of them seen once. Deletions cut 8 bases from V and 4 bases from J, with 17 bases between. In germline, CDR1 is MNHEY, CDR2 SMNVEV (reference sequence). This CDR3 has 14 residues. This receptor was obtained from a female donor with multiple sclerosis, enrolled in a pregnancy study. The specimen comprised CD4+ T cells from peripheral blood mononuclear cells, sampled in the first trimester of pregnancy. The chain joins TRBV27 to TRBJ1-1, with D perhaps TRBD1 (6 bases). CDR3 in amino acids: CASGRGGLATEAFF. The CDR3 nucleotides are TGTGCCAGCGGGAGGGGGGGTTTGGCCACTGAAGCTTTCTTT.